These 11 T cell receptor beta chains share one sample of origin, sequenced in a study of spatial heterogeneity in lung cancer. Time point specified: sample taken at primary tumor resection. The authors sequenced whole RNA from tumor, nontumor lung or frozen PBMC without sorting. One entry per CDR3 protein, called by TCRdb with MiXCR from the 5' RACE reads. Here the sample spans about 20,000 distinct CDR3 sequences, about 20% being singletons. This material consisted of PBMCs, taken at surgery. These TCRs come from a male donor with early-stage non-small cell lung cancer.

This clonotype was recorded a few times. The rearrangement joins TRBV5-1 to TRBJ1-1, with D unclear. This CDR3 region has 15 residues. Trimming shortened V by 4 bases and J by 5 bases, and 18 bases separated the two germline ends. Germline V CDR1 and CDR2: SGHRS, YFSETQ. The CDR3 reads CASSIVGPGGTEAFF. In DNA form, the CDR3 reads TGCGCCAGCAGCATTGTCGGCCCCGGAGGAACTGAAGCTTTCTTT. The full variable domain, in which reference TRBV5-1 and TRBJ1-1 provide the parts outside the CDR3, is KAGVTQTPRYLIKTRGQQVTLSCSPISGHRSVSWYQQTPGQGLQFLFEYFSETQRNKGNFPGRFSGRQFSNSRSEMNVSTLELGDSALYLCASSIVGPGGTEAFFGQGTRLTVV.

Many counts were recorded for this clonotype. This chain uses TRBV30 with TRBJ2-2; D remains unclear. The CDR3 extends over 15 amino acids. The V gene lost 0 bases and the J gene lost 3 bases, with 11 bases spanning the gap. The germline gives CDR1 GTSNPN, CDR2 SVGIG (reference sequence). As DNA, the CDR3 is TGTGCCTGGAGTGTAATGTGGCGCGACACCGGGGAGCTGTTTTTT. Its protein is CAWSVMWRDTGELFF.

On this clonotype: A much larger clone is a single base away; this may be a read error. The chain employs TRBV7-6 and TRBJ2-3; tentative D call: TRBD1 (5 bases). The germline CDR1 and CDR2 sequences are SGHVS and FNYEAQ. The CDR3 is 15 amino acids. The CDR3 region is CVSSPDDSFTDTQYF. The CDR3, as DNA: TGTGTCAGCAGCCCAGATGACAGTTTCACAGATACGCAGTATTTT.

This chain connects TRBV13 to TRBJ2-7, with D perhaps being TRBD1 or TRBD2 (6 bases each). CDR1 is PRHDT and CDR2 is FYEKMQ in the germline V gene (reference sequence). Trimming took off 7 bases at V and 5 bases at J, with 15 bases between the two ends. The CDR3 is 13 amino acids. As DNA, the CDR3 is TGTGCCAGCACGATAGGGGGGAGGAACGAGCAGTACTTC. Translating gives CASTIGGRNEQYF.

This rearrangement joins TRBV12-5 to TRBJ1-5; D is uncertain. Trimming removed 2 bases at V and 3 bases at J, with 5 bases between. The CDR3 sequence is 13 residues long. From germline, CDR1 is LGHNT and CDR2 FRNRAP. CDR3 in DNA: TGTGCTAGTGGTTTGTCCGTCAATCAGCCCCAGCATTTT. As protein: CASGLSVNQPQHF.

This clonotype ranks as medium-sized. The chain combines TRBV29-1 with TRBJ1-1, with unresolved D. The CDR3 spans 11 residues. The germline gives CDR1 SQVTM, CDR2 ANQGSEA. V was trimmed by 2 bases and J by 8 bases, leaving 9 bases between them. The CDR3 DNA reads TGCAGCGTTGAATGGTATAACGAAGCTTTCTTT. Protein sequence: CSVEWYNEAFF.

This clonotype was seen many times. The chain combines TRBV5-1 with TRBJ2-1, with D tentatively TRBD1 (6 bases). CDR1 and CDR2 (germline): SGHRS, YFSETQ. There are 14 residues in the CDR3. V dropped 0 bases and J dropped 7 bases, with 11 bases sitting between them. The CDR3 region has the DNA TGCGCCAGCAGCTTGGGTGGACAGATTAATGAGCAGTTCTTC. It is translated as CASSLGGQINEQFF. Full variable domain (remainder filled in from reference TRBV5-1 and TRBJ2-1): KAGVTQTPRYLIKTRGQQVTLSCSPISGHRSVSWYQQTPGQGLQFLFEYFSETQRNKGNFPGRFSGRQFSNSRSEMNVSTLELGDSALYLCASSLGGQINEQFFGPGTRLTVL.

The sample holds many counts of this clonotype. V usage is TRBV20-1 and J usage is TRBJ2-3; 9 bases map to TRBD2. The J segment lost 0 bases and the V segment lost 2 bases, leaving 6 bases of the junction unmatched. Germline assignment: CDR1 DFQATT and CDR2 SNEGSKA (reference sequence). This CDR3 spans 16 amino acids. CDR3 region: CSARKASGVSTDTQYF. CDR3 bases: TGCAGTGCTAGAAAGGCTAGCGGGGTTAGCACAGATACGCAGTATTTT.

This clonotype showed up just a few times. This sequence joins TRBV2 and TRBJ2-7, with 10 bases identical to TRBD2. The germline V gene has CDR1 SNHLY and CDR2 FYNNEI. The CDR3 covers 14 residues. V lost 7 bases and J lost 4; bases outside the gene matches: 7. CDR3 coding DNA: TGTGCCAGCATTCCGGGACTAGCGTTTTACGAGCAGTACTTC. It encodes CASIPGLAFYEQYF.

In this sample, this clonotype is medium-sized. The chain joins TRBV7-8 to TRBJ2-5; no definite D call. Germline lookup yields CDR1 SGHVS and CDR2 FQNEAQ. The CDR3 spans 14 residues. V lost 3 bases and J lost 1, with 9 bases in between. The chain's CDR3 is CASSLGQSQETQYF. CDR3 DNA sequence: TGTGCCAGCAGCTTGGGCCAATCCCAAGAGACCCAGTACTTC.

This clonotype was seen a handful of times. This chain connects TRBV5-6 to TRBJ2-1; a possible D gene is TRBD1 (6 bases). Per the germline V gene, CDR1 is SGHDT and CDR2 is YYEEEE. The CDR3 runs to 18 residues. The ends were cut back, 0 bases at V and 3 bases at J, with 19 bases in the middle. The CDR3 is CASSLVHQDSVFYNEQFF. The CDR3 DNA sequence: TGTGCCAGCAGCTTGGTTCATCAGGACAGCGTGTTCTACAATGAGCAGTTCTTC.